The rows below give T cell receptor beta chains drawn from one sample of a study of OX40 agonist ivuxolimab in advanced cancers. Profiling relied on immunoSEQ multiplex PCR, and the TCRdb table lists in-frame clones only, not all of them. The top ten clones hold under 2% of a sample with approximately 72,000 clones, 70% to 85% of them seen once. The material sequenced was CD4+ or CD8+ T cells sorted from blood, taken in a trial of the OX40 agonist ivuxolimab. Every receptor here comes from an adult with an advanced solid tumor such as melanoma, head and neck, liver or kidney cancer. Each CDR3 is given with its conserved first and last residue. D genes are given only for firm matches. Clone size is stated in some rows and not others, as once, few, many or a class when expanded.

D: TRBD2
V: TRBV28
J: TRBJ2-3
size: .
CDR3: CASSNRGGTSGVADHSTDTQYF
DNA: TGTGCCAGCAGCAATAGAGGCGGGACTAGCGGGGTCGCCGACCATAGCACAGATACGCAGTATTTT

D: .
V: TRBV27
J: TRBJ1-2
size: .
CDR3: CASSFGGPVHYGYTF
DNA: TGTGCCAGCAGTTTCGGAGGGCCTGTGCACTATGGCTACACCTTC

D: TRBD2
V: TRBV28
J: TRBJ2-3
size: .
CDR3: CASSPRGRLAGPGDTQYF
DNA: TGTGCCAGCAGTCCTCGAGGTCGACTAGCGGGGCCTGGCGATACGCAGTATTTT

D: .
V: TRBV11-3
J: TRBJ2-1
size: .
CDR3: CASSDRTISNEQFF
DNA: TGTGCCAGCAGCGATCGGACAATTTCCAATGAGCAGTTCTTC

D: .
V: TRBV10-3
J: TRBJ1-5
size: .
CDR3: CAISDSPDQPQHF
DNA: TGTGCCATCAGTGACAGTCCAGATCAGCCCCAGCATTTT

D: TRBD2
V: TRBV9
J: TRBJ2-7
size: .
CDR3: CASSVGLAGFGEQYF
DNA: TGTGCCAGCAGCGTAGGACTAGCGGGCTTCGGCGAGCAGTACTTC

D: .
V: TRBV11-2
J: TRBJ1-5
size: .
CDR3: CASSSYSNQPQHF
DNA: TGTGCCAGCAGTTCCTATAGCAATCAGCCCCAGCATTTT

D: .
V: TRBV27
J: TRBJ2-7
size: .
CDR3: CASKYGQLSSYEQYF
DNA: TGTGCCAGCAAGTACGGGCAGTTAAGCTCCTACGAGCAGTACTTC

D: TRBD2
V: TRBV11-3
J: TRBJ2-3
size: .
CDR3: CASSLGLAGGDTQYF
DNA: TGTGCCAGCAGCTTAGGACTAGCGGGAGGTGATACGCAGTATTTT

D: .
V: TRBV10-3
J: TRBJ1-4
size: .
CDR3: CAISESEGKREKLFF
DNA: TGTGCCATCAGTGAGAGCGAGGGGAAGCGTGAAAAACTGTTTTTT

D: .
V: TRBV10-2
J: TRBJ2-7
size: .
CDR3: CASSESPYEQYF
DNA: TGCGCCAGCAGTGAGTCTCCCTACGAGCAGTACTTC

D: .
V: TRBV15
J: TRBJ2-3
size: .
CDR3: CATSTVGTPGDTQYF
DNA: TGTGCCACCAGCACCGTGGGTACACCAGGGGATACGCAGTATTTT

D: .
V: TRBV29-1
J: TRBJ1-1
size: .
CDR3: CSGRLPGAGTEAFF
DNA: TGCAGCGGACGTCTCCCTGGGGCGGGCACTGAAGCTTTCTTT

D: .
V: TRBV5-6
J: TRBJ2-2
size: once
CDR3: CASSLVASSGELFF
DNA: TGTGCCAGCAGCTTGGTCGCCAGCTCCGGGGAGCTGTTTTTT

D: .
V: TRBV28
J: TRBJ2-7
size: .
CDR3: CASSLSGNSYEQYF
DNA: TGTGCCAGCAGTTTATCGGGAAATTCCTACGAGCAGTACTTC

D: TRBD1
V: TRBV7-7
J: TRBJ2-5
size: .
CDR3: CASSPDRGPETQYF
DNA: TGTGCCAGCAGCCCGGACAGGGGGCCAGAGACCCAGTACTTC

D: .
V: TRBV6-5
J: TRBJ1-2
size: .
CDR3: CASSQGVGYTF
DNA: TGTGCCAGCAGCCAGGGCGTTGGCTACACCTTC

D: TRBD1
V: TRBV6-5
J: TRBJ1-5
size: .
CDR3: CASRRQGAYQPQHF
DNA: TGTGCCAGCAGACGACAGGGGGCCTATCAGCCCCAGCATTTT

D: .
V: TRBV15
J: TRBJ1-2
size: .
CDR3: CATSRARNLDSYGYTF
DNA: TGTGCCACCAGCAGGGCTCGGAACCTTGATTCCTATGGCTACACCTTC

D: .
V: TRBV10-3
J: TRBJ2-2
size: .
CDR3: CAISEFTPRNTGELFF
DNA: TGTGCCATCAGTGAGTTTACCCCCAGGAACACCGGGGAGCTGTTTTTT